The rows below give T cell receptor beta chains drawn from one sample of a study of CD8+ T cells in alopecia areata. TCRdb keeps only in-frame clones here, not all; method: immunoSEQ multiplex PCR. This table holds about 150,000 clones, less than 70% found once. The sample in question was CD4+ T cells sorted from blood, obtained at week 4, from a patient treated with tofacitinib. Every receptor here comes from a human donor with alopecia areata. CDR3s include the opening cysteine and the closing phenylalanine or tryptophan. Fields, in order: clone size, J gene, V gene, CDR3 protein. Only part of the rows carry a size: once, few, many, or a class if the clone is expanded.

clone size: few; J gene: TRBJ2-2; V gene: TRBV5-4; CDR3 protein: CASSPPGQANTGELFF
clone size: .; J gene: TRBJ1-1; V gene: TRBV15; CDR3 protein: CATSRVGSFQAFF
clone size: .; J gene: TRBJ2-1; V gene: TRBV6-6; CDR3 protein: CASSFYNEQFF
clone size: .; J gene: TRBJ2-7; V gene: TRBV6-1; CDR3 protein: CASSEALGAYEQYF
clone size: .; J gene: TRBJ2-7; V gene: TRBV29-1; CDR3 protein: CSVETVYEQYF
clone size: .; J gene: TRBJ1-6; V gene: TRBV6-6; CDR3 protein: CASRQSESPLHF
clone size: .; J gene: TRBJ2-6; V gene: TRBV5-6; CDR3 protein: CASSLGLISGANVLTF
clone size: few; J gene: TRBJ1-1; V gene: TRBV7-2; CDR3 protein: CASSFGRSTAFF
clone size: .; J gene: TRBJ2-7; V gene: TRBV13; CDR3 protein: CASSLYPGAYEQYF
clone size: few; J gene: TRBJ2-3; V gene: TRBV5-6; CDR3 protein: CASSPLGGSTDTQYF
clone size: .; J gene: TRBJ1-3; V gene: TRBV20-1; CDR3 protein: CSVARGNTIYF
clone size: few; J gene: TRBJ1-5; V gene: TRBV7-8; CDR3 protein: CASSLGGLDSNQPQHF
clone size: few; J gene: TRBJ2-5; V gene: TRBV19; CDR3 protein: CASSMGRQETQYF
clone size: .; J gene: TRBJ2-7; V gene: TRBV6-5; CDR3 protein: CASSQGGSEQYF
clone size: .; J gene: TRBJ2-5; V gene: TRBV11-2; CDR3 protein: CASSFAGWAETQYF
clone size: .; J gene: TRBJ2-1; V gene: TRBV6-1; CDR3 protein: CASNDRFPYNEQFF
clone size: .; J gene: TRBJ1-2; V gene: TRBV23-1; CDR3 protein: CASIDPGGHGYTF
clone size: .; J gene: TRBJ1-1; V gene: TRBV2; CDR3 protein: CASIPSSGKYTEAFF
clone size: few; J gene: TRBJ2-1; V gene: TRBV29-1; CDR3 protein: CSVGGGRYNEQFF
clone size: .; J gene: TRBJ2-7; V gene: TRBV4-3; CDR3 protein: CASSQATGNYEQYF
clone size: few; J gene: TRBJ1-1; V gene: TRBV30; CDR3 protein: CAWSPRGRTNTEAFF
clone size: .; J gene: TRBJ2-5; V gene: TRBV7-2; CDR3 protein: CASSLAGGAETQYF
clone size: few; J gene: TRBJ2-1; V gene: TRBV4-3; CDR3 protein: CASSDLPGDTYNEQFF
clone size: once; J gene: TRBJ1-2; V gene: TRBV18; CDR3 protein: CASSPPNRGLYGYTF
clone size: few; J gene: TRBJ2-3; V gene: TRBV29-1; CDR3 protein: CSVITTDTQYF
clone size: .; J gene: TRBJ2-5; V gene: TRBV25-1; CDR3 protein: CASSEYFPQETQYF